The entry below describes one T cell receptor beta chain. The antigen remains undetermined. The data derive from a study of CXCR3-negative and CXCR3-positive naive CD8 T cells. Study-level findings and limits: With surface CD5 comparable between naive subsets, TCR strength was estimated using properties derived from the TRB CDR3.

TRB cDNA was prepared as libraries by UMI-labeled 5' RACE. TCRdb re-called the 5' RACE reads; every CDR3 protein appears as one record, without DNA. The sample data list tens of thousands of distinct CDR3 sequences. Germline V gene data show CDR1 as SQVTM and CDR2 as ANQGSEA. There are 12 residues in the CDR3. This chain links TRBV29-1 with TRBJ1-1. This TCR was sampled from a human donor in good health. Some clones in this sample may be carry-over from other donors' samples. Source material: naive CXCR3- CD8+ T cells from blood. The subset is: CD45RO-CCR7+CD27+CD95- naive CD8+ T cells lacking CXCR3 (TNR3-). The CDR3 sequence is CSVVLGNTEAFF.